A single T cell receptor (beta chain) is shown here with its context. Its recognized antigen is unknown. An end of the junction differs from the germline gene, which may be a read error. The library was produced with PCR. The reads were generated on an Illumina HiSeq 4000. Preparation of bulk TCR libraries followed a previously described approach, with the TCR primers listed in Table S5. Purification of total RNA was performed with the Qiagen AllPrep DNA/RNA kit. Before analysis, reads from multiple sequencing runs of the same library were pooled. The paper's data handling went like this. Reads were retained only if an exact TCR constant sequence was present, and the retained reads were trimmed to 150 nt and grouped according to their 12-nt molecular barcodes. Reads in each barcode group were sub-clustered using a 15% Levenshtein threshold, and a quality-weighted consensus sequence was built for each RNA molecule. Non-functional sequences were removed, as were lower-count sequences one edit away from another. Based on fitting two negative binomial distributions, any barcode sub-cluster with under 20% of the maximum read count was discarded. TCRdb took the public reads, trimmed them with fastp at Q25, ran MiXCR for clone calling and kept in-frame beta chains. Entries that share a CDR3 protein sequence are merged under the most common genes and DNA. The V and J calls here are based on TCRdb, not the publication. In all, the sample holds about 320,000 distinct CDR3 sequences, and over 20% of those were seen once. 0.81% of the sample is in the top ten clones.

The data derive from a study of molecular identifiers for immune sequencing clone quantification (dated by TCRdb to the late 2010s). Study-level background: For a replicate experiment, RNA from roughly 20,000 or 100,000 naive CD8 T cells was divided into five aliquots, and four of the five aliquots were sequenced. The study was a methods study using CD8 T cells to benchmark molecular-identifier clustering-based TCR repertoire sequencing (MIDCIRS) and TCR RNA copy counting.

Its CDR3 holds 13 amino acids, cysteine through phenylalanine. The CDR3 DNA has 39 bases and is translated from base 1. The germline V gene specifies SGHNT as CDR1 and YENEEA as CDR2. Overall study outcomes, separate from this receptor: When barcode sub-clustering was omitted, TCR diversity was inflated by chimeric consensus sequences, with chimeras reaching as high as 47%. Spiked-in Jurkat TCR RNA equal to a single cell's worth was reported to be detectable even within 1,100,000 naive CD8 T cells. Highly expanded clone sizes could be underestimated because identical TCR molecules may share a barcode. Modeling indicated about three TCR RNA copies recovered per cell, compared with around 10 by digital PCR, which implies a capture efficiency of approximately 29%. In CMV-specific effector cells, over 97% of molecules were held by clones above 20 RNA copies, whereas under 1% of molecules were held by such clones in naive cells. Spiked-in Jurkat TCR RNA (about 10 copies' worth), which is not part of the donor repertoire, was contained in the naive libraries.

Naive CD8 T cell libraries were made from 20,000 to 1,000,000 sorted cells using 10%, 30% or 50% of purified RNA. Naive CD8 T cells were FACS-sorted as CD8+CD4-CCR7+CD45RA+ on a BD FACSAria II into RLT Plus buffer. To test detection sensitivity, Jurkat RNA equivalent to more than eight TCR copies was spiked into samples of roughly 17,000-1,000,000 naive CD8 T cells. CD8 T cells were enriched with RosetteSep CD8+ T Cell Enrichment Cocktail and Ficoll-Paque, followed by ACK red cell lysis. This chain joins TRBV11-3 to TRBJ2-7; TRBD2 is possibly the D segment (6 matching bases). Sequenced input: naive CD8+ T cells from blood, with Jurkat cell RNA spiked in. The meaning of the sample's cell subset or site label: FACS-sorted CD8+CD4-CCR7+CD45RA+ naive T cells. This receptor was taken from a human donor in good health. Some libraries in this study had Jurkat cell RNA spiked in. The bases are TGTGCCGGCAGCCCAGCGGCGGGCGGGGATGAGTACTTC. Its protein product is CAGSPAAGGDEYF.